This TCR beta chain emerged from a study of control samples from healthy donors and cancer patients (dated by TCRdb to the early 2020s). Cut back by 0 bases and 4 bases, the V and J ends lie 6 bases apart. The CDR3 runs 14 amino acids, cysteine and phenylalanine included. Of the read, only the CDR3 DNA is kept; its 42 bases are in frame from base 1. The CDR1 and CDR2 encoded by the germline V gene are KGHSH and LQKENI. Turning to this clone: It has no known antigen specificity. No much larger clone is present one base from it, and per-base qualities are unavailable.

Library preparation used the immunoSEQ multiplex PCR assay. Held by TCRdb, this immuneACCESS table contains in-frame sequences only and omits some clones. Under half of the omission traces to an unresolved V gene where checked; the cause of the rest is unknown. The sample table holds under 80,000 clones, of which about 95% were seen once. The top ten clonotypes cover roughly 3% of the sample. In this chain, TRBV18 is recombined with TRBJ2-2; the D gene assignment is ambiguous. The sequencing sample was made of blood. The receptor was isolated from a woman aged 30 to 39 in good health. The DNA is TGTGCCAGCTCACCACCCGTGAGCACCGGGGAGCTGTTTTTT. Its protein reads: CASSPPVSTGELFF.